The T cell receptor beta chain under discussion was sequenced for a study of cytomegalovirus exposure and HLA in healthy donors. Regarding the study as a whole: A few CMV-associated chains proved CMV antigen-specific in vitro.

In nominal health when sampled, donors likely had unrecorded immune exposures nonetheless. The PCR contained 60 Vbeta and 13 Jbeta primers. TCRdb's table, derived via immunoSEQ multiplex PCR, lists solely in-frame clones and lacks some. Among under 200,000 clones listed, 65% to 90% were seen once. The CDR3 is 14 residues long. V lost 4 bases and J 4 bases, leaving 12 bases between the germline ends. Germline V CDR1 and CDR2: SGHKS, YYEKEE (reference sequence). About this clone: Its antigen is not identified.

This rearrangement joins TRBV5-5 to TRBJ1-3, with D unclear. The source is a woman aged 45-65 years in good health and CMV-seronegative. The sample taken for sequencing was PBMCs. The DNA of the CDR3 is TGTGCCAGCAGCCCCCAATTCGCGGGAAACACCATATATTTT. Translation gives CASSPQFAGNTIYF.